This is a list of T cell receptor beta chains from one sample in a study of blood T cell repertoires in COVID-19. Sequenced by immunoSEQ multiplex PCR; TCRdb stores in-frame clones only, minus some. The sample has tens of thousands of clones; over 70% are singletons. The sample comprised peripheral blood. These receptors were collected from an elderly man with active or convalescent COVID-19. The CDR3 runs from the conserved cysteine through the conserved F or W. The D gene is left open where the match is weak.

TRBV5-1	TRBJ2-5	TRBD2	CASSLGTSGGAYQETQYF
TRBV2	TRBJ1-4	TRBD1	CATSLGTGGEKLFF
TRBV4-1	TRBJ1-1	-	CASSAGTEAFF
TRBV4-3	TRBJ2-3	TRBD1	CASSLYGTGNTDTQYF
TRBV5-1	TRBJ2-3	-	CASSLAISTDTQYF
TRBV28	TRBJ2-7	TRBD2	CASSPGGGFYEQYF
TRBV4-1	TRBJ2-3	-	CASSQPTDTDTQYF
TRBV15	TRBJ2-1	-	CAVAGVYNEQFF
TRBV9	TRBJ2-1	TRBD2	CASSVGLAGDPRNEQFF
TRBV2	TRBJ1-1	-	CASRETRPSIEAFF
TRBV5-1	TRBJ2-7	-	CASSDIQGVDEQYF
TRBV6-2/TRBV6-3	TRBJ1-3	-	CASSLDGTPGNTIYF
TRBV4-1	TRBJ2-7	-	CASSQDLLRNYEQYF
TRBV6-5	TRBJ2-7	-	CASSGLREQYF
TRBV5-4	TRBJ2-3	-	CASSFRGGTDTQYF
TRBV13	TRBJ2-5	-	CASSLTAGPISYQETQYF
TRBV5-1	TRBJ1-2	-	CASSPPGQIGVSLGYTF
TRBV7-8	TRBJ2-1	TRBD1	CASSSRQGAYNEQFF
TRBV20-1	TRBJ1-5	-	CSVADQPQHF
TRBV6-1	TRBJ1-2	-	CASSEAIWSGYGYTF
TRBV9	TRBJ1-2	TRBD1	CASSANRGLYGYTF
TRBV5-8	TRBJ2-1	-	CASYYLRGSYNEQFF
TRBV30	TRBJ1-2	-	CAWSVGDYGYTF
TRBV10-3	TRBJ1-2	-	CAISEVGGTGYTF
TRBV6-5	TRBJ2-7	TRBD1	CASSPQGARYEQYF
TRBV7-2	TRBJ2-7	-	CASSYRLGAYEQYF
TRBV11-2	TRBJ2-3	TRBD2	CASSSGAGASTDTQYF
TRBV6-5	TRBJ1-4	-	CASSFGQFNEKLFF
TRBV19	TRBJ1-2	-	CASSGLRGSANYGYTF
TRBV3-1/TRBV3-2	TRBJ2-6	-	CASSRRLTRTGSSGANVLTF
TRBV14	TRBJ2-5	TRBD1	CASSQDRQGRGQETQYF
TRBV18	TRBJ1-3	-	CASSPAEARGTIYF
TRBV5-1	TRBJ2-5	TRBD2	CASSFTSGGAETQYF
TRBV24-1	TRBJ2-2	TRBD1	CATSDPYRGPLNTGELFF
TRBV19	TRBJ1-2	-	CASSIPGLSYGYTF
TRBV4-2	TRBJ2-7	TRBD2	CASSQDRLAGSYEQYF
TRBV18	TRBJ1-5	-	CASSPAGGTQPQHF
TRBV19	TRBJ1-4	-	CATKTSGRGEKLFF
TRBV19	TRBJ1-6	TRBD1	CASTPSGTGGNSPLHF
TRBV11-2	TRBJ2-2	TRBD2	CASSPRTSYGGELFF
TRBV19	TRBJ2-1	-	CASSLYPTDYNEQFF
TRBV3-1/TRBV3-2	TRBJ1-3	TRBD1	CASSLAGTVRNTIYF
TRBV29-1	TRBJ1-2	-	CSVEARGYGYTF
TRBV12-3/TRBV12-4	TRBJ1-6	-	CALEQDYNSPLHF
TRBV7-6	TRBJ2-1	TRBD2	CASSPGVRGVSSYNEQFF
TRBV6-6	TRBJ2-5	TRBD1	CAAGQGVMETQYF
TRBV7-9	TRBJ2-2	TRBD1	CASSSERQGAVTGELFF
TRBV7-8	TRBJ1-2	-	CASSLFEPHGYTF
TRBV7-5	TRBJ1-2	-	CAGRLGAGDLFYGYTF